This T cell receptor beta chain stems from a study of shared T cell receptors in the human thymus. Repertoires were generated with immunoSEQ multiplex PCR, while TCRdb's copy carries only in-frame clones and drops some. The sample shows about 500,000 clones, around 78% of them seen only once. With V trimmed by 6 bases and J by 0 bases, 11 bases remained unmatched. The CDR3 is 16 amino acids. CDR1 MNHEY and CDR2 SMNVEV come from the germline V gene (reference sequence). These same data were also listed under a study on human thymus T cells. As that study records: Corrective cardiac surgery supplied the resected thymus tissue. In unrelated individuals, thymic repertoires overlapped highly, according to related research.

The receptor was isolated from a boy under three years old with a congenital heart defect. The chain combines TRBV27 with TRBJ2-7, with 7 bases matching TRBD1. The specimen was thymocytes. The CDR3 nucleotides are TGTGCCAGCAGACCCACCAGACAGGGTCACTCCTACGAGCAGTACTTC. Translated: CASRPTRQGHSYEQYF.